This T cell receptor (beta chain) came from a study of regulatory T cells in long-lasting Graves disease. General study points: Comparison showed that persistent patients shared more public clonotypes (roughly 2,500) than new patients (966).

This clonotype was observed a handful of times. No antigen is known for it. Assembly of TCR beta libraries relied on iRepertoire HTBI primers together with Arm-PCR of CDR3 regions. One entry per CDR3 protein, called by TCRdb with MiXCR from the multiplex PCR reads. The sample has 420,000 or so distinct CDR3 sequences, around 17% seen once; the top ten hold approximately 22%. Trimming took 2 bases from V and 2 from J, leaving 8 bases between them. Germline V gene data show CDR1 as KGHDR and CDR2 as SFDVKD. This CDR3 comprises 14 residues. As for time point: newly diagnosed GD, antithyroid drugs for less than 3 months. From RNA extracted from PBMCs, the TCR library was made. This sample was also put to use in a study of T cells in Graves' hyperthyroidism and ophthalmopathy.

The TCR sequence derives from a woman aged 18-35 years with Graves disease. This specimen was peripheral blood mononuclear cells (PBMCs), taken at new diagnosis, from a patient treated with antithyroid drugs. The chain carries TRBV24-1 and TRBJ1-2, with D unclear. CDR3 DNA: TGTGCCACCAGTGATTCCCCCCACAACTATGGCTACACCTTC. Its translation: CATSDSPHNYGYTF.